Shown below are 12 T cell receptor beta chains from a single sample sequenced in a study of naive and memory T cell subsets. Alpha and beta constant region primers primed reverse transcription for blood and skin samples. TCRdb recomputed calls from the 5' RACE reads with MiXCR, one row per CDR3 protein. Altogether about 21,000 distinct CDR3 sequences are present, roughly 4.1% being singletons, with the ten largest covering roughly 8%. RNA was extracted from around 2.7 ml of whole blood of healthy adults. These TCRs come from a male donor in good health.

This clonotype has a count of ten or more. V usage is TRBV11-2 and J usage is TRBJ2-7; TRBD1 aligns across 10 bases. The germline V gene has CDR1 SGHAT and CDR2 FQNNGV. This CDR3 has 15 amino acids. J lost 4 bases, V lost 5 bases, and 8 bases had no gene match. CDR3 nucleotides: TGTGCCAGCAGCACCCTCCGACAGGGGGCATACGAGCAGTACTTC. This gives the protein CASSTLRQGAYEQYF.

As for this clonotype: Since a much larger clone is just one base distant, this may be a read error. The chain combines TRBV19 with TRBJ2-1; no definite D call. The CDR3 is made up of 16 amino acids. Deletions cut 4 bases from V and 8 bases from J, with 21 bases between. The germline V gene has CDR1 LNHDA and CDR2 SQIVND (reference sequence). The CDR3, as DNA: TGTGCCAGTAGTACCTTCCTTAATGCCAGTGGAGATGAGCAGTTCTTC. The encoded protein is CASSTFLNASGDEQFF.

This clonotype was seen repeatedly, ten times or more. The chain has TRBV5-1 and TRBJ1-4, with D possibly being TRBD1 (5 bases). The CDR3 is 16 amino acids. Germline V gene data show CDR1 as SGHRS and CDR2 as YFSETQ. Trimming cost V 0 bases and J 2 bases, with 11 bases left between them. CDR3 coding DNA: TGCGCCAGCAGCTTGGGGGGGGGGTCGACTAATGAAAAACTGTTTTTT. This encodes CASSLGGGSTNEKLFF.

This clonotype was picked up many times. The chain has TRBV15 and TRBJ2-7; D ambiguous. The CDR3 is made up of 13 amino acids. Germline CDR1 and CDR2: LNHNV and YYDKDF (reference sequence). V was shortened by 0 bases and J by 7 bases, with 10 bases between the two germline ends. CDR3 in amino acids: CATSRDSIGEQYF. The CDR3 coding sequence is TGTGCCACCAGCAGAGACTCAATAGGGGAGCAGTACTTC.

This clonotype has ten or more counts. The chain is built from TRBV19 and TRBJ1-1, with D unclear. CDR3 length: 14 residues. Between the trimmed V and J ends, which lost 6 bases and 2 bases, there was a span of 13 bases. Germline CDR1 is LNHDA and CDR2 is SQIVND (reference sequence). The CDR3 protein is CASSRKGSNTEAFF. CDR3 in DNA: TGTGCCAGTAGCCGGAAGGGCTCTAACACTGAAGCTTTCTTT.

This clonotype was recorded many times. J is TRBJ2-7 and V is TRBV28; 8 bases line up with TRBD2. After removal of 6 bases from V and 0 bases from J, the junction contained 10 bases not matched to a gene. This CDR3 is built from 16 residues. From germline, CDR1 is MDHEN and CDR2 SYDVKM. CDR3 coding DNA: TGTGCCAGCAGGACTTGGGGCGGGAGGCCCTCCTACGAGCAGTACTTC. Translated, it gives CASRTWGGRPSYEQYF.

This clonotype was seen repeatedly, ten times or more. The chain links TRBV20-1 to TRBJ2-1; no definite D call. The length of the CDR3 is 13 residues. V dropped 1 base and J dropped 5 bases, with 9 bases sitting between them. Germline lookup yields CDR1 DFQATT and CDR2 SNEGSKA (reference sequence). The CDR3 here is CSARVWQNNEQFF. CDR3 coding DNA: TGCAGTGCTAGAGTTTGGCAAAACAATGAGCAGTTCTTC.

At least ten counts were recorded for this clonotype. J is TRBJ2-7 and V is TRBV14; D is unresolved. There are 14 residues in the CDR3. From germline, CDR1 is SGHDN and CDR2 FVKESK. V lost 1 base and J lost 2, with 9 bases in between. Here the CDR3 reads CASSQGVPPYEQYF. CDR3 DNA: TGTGCCAGCAGCCAAGGGGTCCCTCCCTACGAGCAGTACTTC.

This clonotype was recorded at least ten times. This sequence joins TRBV5-1 and TRBJ1-5; 9 positions agree with TRBD1. Germline values: CDR1 SGHRS, CDR2 YFSETQ. This CDR3 contains 16 residues. V gave up 4 bases and J gave up 1 base; unmatched junction bases: 6. CDR3 nucleotide sequence: TGCGCCAGCAGCCTGGGAGGGACAGGGAGCAATCAGCCCCAGCATTTT. Protein product: CASSLGGTGSNQPQHF.

This clonotype has at least ten counts. The gene calls are TRBV29-1 and TRBJ2-3; the D gene is possibly TRBD2 (6 bases). The germline V and J ends were trimmed by 5 bases and 0 bases, with 15 bases remaining between them. CDR3 size: 15 residues. Germline V CDR1 and CDR2: SQVTM, ANQGSEA. The CDR3 DNA follows: TGCAGCGTTCGATTGTTTGCGGGGAGCACAGATACGCAGTATTTT. It translates to CSVRLFAGSTDTQYF.

This clonotype was observed many times. The CDR3 coding sequence is TGTGCCAGCAGCTTAGGGAACGAGCAGTACTTC. Translating gives CASSLGNEQYF. The V and J genes are TRBV13 and TRBJ2-7; no definite D call. Between the trimmed V and J ends, which lost 0 bases and 5 bases, there was a span of 2 bases. The CDR3 runs to 11 residues. Per germline, CDR1 PRHDT and CDR2 FYEKMQ (reference sequence).

This clonotype has at least ten counts. The junction shows a germline mismatch at one end, possibly a read error. The chain combines TRBV6-2 or TRBV6-3 with TRBJ2-7; the D is unclear. Germline V CDR1 and CDR2: MNHEY, SVGEGT. This CDR3 has 13 residues. The CDR3 protein is CATSRSGSYEQYF. The CDR3 region has the DNA TGTGCCACCAGTCGGAGTGGATCCTACGAGCAGTACTTC.